This entry lists 17 T cell receptor beta chains sequenced from one sample in a study of blood T cell repertoires in COVID-19. Generated by immunoSEQ multiplex PCR, the TCRdb table keeps only in-frame clones and is missing some. The sample shows fewer than 200,000 clones, roughly 85% of them seen only once. The specimen sequenced was peripheral blood. The receptors derive from a human donor with acute or convalescent COVID-19. The donor label of this sample is uncertain.

The rearrangement uses TRBV5-6 and TRBJ1-1; no firm D call. The CDR3 has 13 residues. V gave up 4 bases and J gave up 1 base, with 8 bases separating them. The germline gives CDR1 SGHDT, CDR2 YYEEEE. As DNA, the CDR3 is TGTGCCAGCAGCCCGGTCCCGAACACTGAAGCTTTCTTT. It encodes CASSPVPNTEAFF.

The chain uses TRBV11-2 and TRBJ1-5, with D possibly TRBD1 on 5 matching bases. From germline, CDR1 is SGHAT and CDR2 FQNNGV. The CDR3 has 13 amino acids. Trimming cost V 0 bases and J 6 bases, with 6 bases left between them. CDR3 sequence (DNA): TGTGCCAGCAGCTTAGACAGGGTTCAGCCCCAGCATTTT. It translates to CASSLDRVQPQHF.

J is TRBJ1-2 and V is TRBV18; no definite D call. Germline V gene data show CDR1 as KGHSH and CDR2 as LQKENI. V lost 3 bases to trimming and J lost 4 bases, with 21 bases between them. CDR3 length: 17 amino acids. CDR3 in amino acids: CASSPFSSLERGYGYTF. The CDR3, as DNA: TGTGCCAGCTCACCCTTTTCGAGTCTGGAACGGGGCTATGGCTACACCTTC.

CDR3 in DNA: TGTGCCAGTATCTCAGAACTGAACACTGAAGCTTTCTTT. It codes for CASISELNTEAFF. This chain links TRBV19 with TRBJ1-1; D is ambiguous. CDR1 and CDR2 from the germline V gene are LNHDA and SQIVND (reference sequence). The ends were cut back, 7 bases at V and 0 bases at J, with 9 bases in the middle. This CDR3 is built from 13 residues.

V gene TRBV11-3 combines with J gene TRBJ2-7; 7 bases agree with TRBD1. The CDR3 sequence is 15 residues long. J lost 2 bases, V lost 5 bases, and 9 bases had no gene match. Germline loops: CDR1 SGHNT, CDR2 YENEEA. DNA of the CDR3: TGTGCCAGCAGCCTAACTCGACAGGGAGCCTACGAGCAGTACTTC. This translates into CASSLTRQGAYEQYF.

This clone was detected only a few times. V and J are TRBV7-6 and TRBJ1-6; D may be TRBD1 (6 bases). The germline V gene has CDR1 SGHVS and CDR2 FNYEAQ. The V and J ends lost 4 bases and 1 base respectively, with 14 bases between them. The CDR3 has 17 amino acids. In nucleotides, the CDR3 is TGTGCCAGCAGCTCCGACAGGCGAGCTTCCTATAATTCACCCCTCCACTTT. Its translation is CASSSDRRASYNSPLHF.

The chain combines TRBV3-1 (or the pseudogene TRBV3-2) with TRBJ2-1; 7 bases are shared with TRBD2. The ends lost 2 bases at V and 7 bases at J; junction bases unmatched: 8. This CDR3 is 15 amino acids long. CDR1 and CDR2 from the germline V gene are LGHDT and YNNKEL (reference sequence). The chain's CDR3 is CASSQITSALNEQFF. The DNA for the CDR3 is TGTGCCAGCAGCCAAATCACTAGCGCCCTAAATGAGCAGTTCTTC.

The chain has TRBV13 and TRBJ1-6, with TRBD1 identical over 7 bases. This CDR3 spans 14 amino acids. Trimming took 5 bases from V and 9 from J; bases not matched to a gene: 7. Germline-derived CDR1 and CDR2 are PRHDT and FYEKMQ (reference sequence). The CDR3 protein is CASSRTGSSSPLHF. CDR3 nucleotides: TGTGCCAGCAGCCGGACAGGATCGAGTTCACCCCTCCACTTT.

The chain links TRBV27 to TRBJ1-2, with 9 bases lining up with TRBD1. V was pared by 6 bases and J by 4 bases, with 3 bases of the junction left unmatched. The germline CDR1 and CDR2 sequences are MNHEY and SMNVEV (reference sequence). The CDR3 spans 13 residues. For the CDR3, the DNA is TGTGCCAGCAGACAGGGGGCGGCCTATGGCTACACCTTC. This codes for CASRQGAAYGYTF.

This clone came up once. This sequence joins TRBV4-3 and TRBJ1-1; 11 bases fit TRBD1. The CDR3 contains 14 residues. Losses at the gene ends were 4 bases for V and 5 bases for J; bases not matched to a gene: 3. Germline V gene data show CDR1 as LGHNA and CDR2 as YSLEER. The CDR3 loop reads CASSPDRGPTEAFF. CDR3 in DNA: TGCGCCAGCAGCCCGGACAGGGGGCCGACTGAAGCTTTCTTT.

The chain has TRBV7-8 and TRBJ1-3; D is possibly TRBD1 (5 bases). The CDR3 is 14 residues long. The germline CDR1 and CDR2 sequences are SGHVS and FQNEAQ. Trimming shortened V by 5 bases and J by 3 bases, and 11 bases separated the two germline ends. Here the CDR3 reads CASSKQGGGNTIYF. The CDR3, as DNA: TGTGCCAGCAGCAAGCAGGGCGGTGGAAACACCATATATTTT.

The chain employs TRBV19 and TRBJ1-3; D ambiguous. Looked up from germline, CDR1 is LNHDA and CDR2 is SQIVND (reference sequence). V was shortened by 5 bases and J by 2 bases, with 13 bases between the two germline ends. This CDR3 spans 15 amino acids. CDR3 protein: CASSPRPRTGNTIYF. The CDR3 bases are TGTGCCAGTAGTCCTCGGCCGAGGACTGGAAACACCATATATTTT.

CDR3 loop: CASSRGQGFYEQYF. The CDR3, as DNA: TGTGCCAGCAGCCGAGGACAGGGTTTTTACGAGCAGTACTTC. J is TRBJ2-7 and V is TRBV11-3; 8 bases are shared with TRBD1. Germline lookup yields CDR1 SGHNT and CDR2 YENEEA. The CDR3 spans 14 residues. The V gene end was trimmed by 5 bases and the J gene end by 4 bases; junction bases not matched to a gene: 7.

This CDR3 is CASSLGQPPGNTEAFF. The CDR3 DNA sequence: TGTGCCAGCAGCTTAGGACAGCCGCCTGGGAACACTGAAGCTTTCTTT. The chain has TRBV7-9 and TRBJ1-1; D is possibly TRBD1 (5 bases). Per germline, CDR1 SEHNR and CDR2 FQNEAQ (reference sequence). The CDR3 covers 16 residues. V shed 1 base and J shed 1 base, with 13 bases lying between them.

CDR3 region: CASSLRPGGGRESNQPQHF. Here the CDR3 DNA reads TGTGCCAGCAGCTTAAGACCCGGGGGAGGAAGGGAGAGCAATCAGCCCCAGCATTTT. The V gene is TRBV7-6, the J gene TRBJ1-5, with a weak D call TRBD1 (5 bases). This CDR3 has 19 residues. The germline V and J ends were trimmed by 2 bases and 1 base, with 21 bases remaining between them. Germline CDR1 reads SGHVS; CDR2 reads FNYEAQ.

The chain employs TRBV18 and TRBJ2-3, with D possibly TRBD1 on 6 matching bases. The CDR3 sequence is 12 residues long. CDR1 and CDR2 (germline): KGHSH, LQKENI. The germline V and J ends were trimmed by 3 bases and 5 bases, with 6 bases remaining between them. CDR3 residues: CASSPTGDTQYF. DNA for the CDR3: TGTGCCAGCTCACCGACAGGAGATACGCAGTATTTT.

This clone was picked up one time. This chain uses TRBV30 with TRBJ1-4, with D perhaps matching TRBD1 (6 bases). The V gene's germline CDR1 is GTSNPN and CDR2 SVGIG (reference sequence). This CDR3 contains 12 residues. V was cut by 5 bases and J by 8 bases, with 12 bases left in between. CDR3 in amino acids: CAWGTLMEKLFF. CDR3 coding DNA: TGTGCCTGGGGGACATTAATGGAAAAACTGTTTTTT.